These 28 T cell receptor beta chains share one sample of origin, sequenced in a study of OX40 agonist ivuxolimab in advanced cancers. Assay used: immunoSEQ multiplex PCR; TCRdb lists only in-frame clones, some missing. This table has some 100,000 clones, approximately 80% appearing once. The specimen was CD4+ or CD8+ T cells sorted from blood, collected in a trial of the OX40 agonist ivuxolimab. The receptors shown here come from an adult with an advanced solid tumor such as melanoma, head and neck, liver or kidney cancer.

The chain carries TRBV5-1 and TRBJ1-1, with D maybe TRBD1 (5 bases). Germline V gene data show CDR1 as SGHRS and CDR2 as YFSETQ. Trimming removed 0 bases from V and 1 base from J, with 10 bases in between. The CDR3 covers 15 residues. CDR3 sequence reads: CASSLGLGANTEAFF. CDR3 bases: TGCGCCAGCAGCTTGGGGTTAGGGGCGAACACTGAAGCTTTCTTT.

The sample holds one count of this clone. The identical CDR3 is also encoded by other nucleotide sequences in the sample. CDR3 in amino acids: CASSQGGGGSGYEQYF. The CDR3 DNA is TGTGCCAGCAGCCAAGGTGGTGGGGGGAGCGGGTACGAGCAGTACTTC. The chain is built from TRBV4-2 and TRBJ2-7, with D perhaps matching TRBD2 (6 bases). V lost 1 base and J lost 4, with 17 bases in between. Per the germline V gene, CDR1 is LGHNA and CDR2 is YNFKEQ. The CDR3 covers 16 residues.

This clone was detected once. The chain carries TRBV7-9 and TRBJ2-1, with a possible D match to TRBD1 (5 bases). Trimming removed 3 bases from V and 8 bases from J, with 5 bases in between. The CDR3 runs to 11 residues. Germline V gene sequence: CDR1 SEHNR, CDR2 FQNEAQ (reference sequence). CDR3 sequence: CASSLGHEQFF. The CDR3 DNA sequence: TGTGCCAGCAGCTTGGGGCATGAGCAGTTCTTC. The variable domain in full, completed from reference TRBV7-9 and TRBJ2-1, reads DTGVSQNPRHKITKRGQNVTFRCDPISEHNRLYWYRQTLGQGPEFLTYFQNEAQLEKSRLLSDRFSAERPKGSFSTLEIQRTEQGDSAMYLCASSLGHEQFFGPGTRLTVL.

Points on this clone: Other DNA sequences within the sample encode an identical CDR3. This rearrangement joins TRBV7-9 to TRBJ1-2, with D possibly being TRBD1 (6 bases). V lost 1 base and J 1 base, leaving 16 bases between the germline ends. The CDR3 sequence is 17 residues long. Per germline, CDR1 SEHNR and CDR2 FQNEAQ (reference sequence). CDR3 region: CASSLGIPTGSNYGYTF. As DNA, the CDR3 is TGTGCCAGCAGCTTAGGTATCCCCACAGGGAGTAACTATGGCTACACCTTC.

The CDR3 coding sequence is TGTGCCAGTAGTATCTTGGGAGAGAACACCGGGGAGCTGTTTTTT. This codes for CASSILGENTGELFF. The chain links TRBV19 to TRBJ2-2, with D maybe TRBD2 (5 bases). This CDR3 contains 15 residues. The germline V gene encodes CDR1 LNHDA and CDR2 SQIVND (reference sequence). V lost 3 bases and J lost 1, with 9 bases in between.

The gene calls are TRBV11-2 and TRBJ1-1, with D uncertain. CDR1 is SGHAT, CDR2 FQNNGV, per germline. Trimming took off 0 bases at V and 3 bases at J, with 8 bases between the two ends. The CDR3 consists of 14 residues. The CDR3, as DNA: TGTGCCAGCAGCTTAGAGAGGGTCCACACTGAAGCTTTCTTT. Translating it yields CASSLERVHTEAFF.

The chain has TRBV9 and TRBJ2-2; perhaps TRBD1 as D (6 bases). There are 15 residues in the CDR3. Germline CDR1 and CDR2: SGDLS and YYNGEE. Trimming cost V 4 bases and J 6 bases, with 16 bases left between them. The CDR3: CASSRSGGGSGELFF. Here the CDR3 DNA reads TGTGCCAGCAGCCGTAGTGGGGGCGGGTCCGGGGAGCTGTTTTTT.

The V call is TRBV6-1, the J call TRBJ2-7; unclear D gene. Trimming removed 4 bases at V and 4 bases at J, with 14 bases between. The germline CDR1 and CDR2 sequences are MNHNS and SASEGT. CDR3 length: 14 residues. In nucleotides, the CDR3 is TGTGCCAGCAGTGTTACGGCCAATCTTTACGAGCAGTACTTC. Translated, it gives CASSVTANLYEQYF.

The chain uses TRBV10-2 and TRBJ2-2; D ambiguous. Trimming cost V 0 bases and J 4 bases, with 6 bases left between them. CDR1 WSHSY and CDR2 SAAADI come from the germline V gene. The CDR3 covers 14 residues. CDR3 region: CASSESRITGELFF. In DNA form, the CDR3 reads TGCGCCAGCAGTGAGTCTAGGATCACCGGGGAGCTGTTTTTT.

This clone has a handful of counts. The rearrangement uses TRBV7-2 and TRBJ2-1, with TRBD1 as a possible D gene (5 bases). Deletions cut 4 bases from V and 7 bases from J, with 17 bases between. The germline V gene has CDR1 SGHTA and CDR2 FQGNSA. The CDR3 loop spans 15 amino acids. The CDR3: CASSSASGLVNEQFF. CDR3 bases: TGTGCCAGCAGCTCGGCATCAGGGTTGGTAAATGAGCAGTTCTTC.

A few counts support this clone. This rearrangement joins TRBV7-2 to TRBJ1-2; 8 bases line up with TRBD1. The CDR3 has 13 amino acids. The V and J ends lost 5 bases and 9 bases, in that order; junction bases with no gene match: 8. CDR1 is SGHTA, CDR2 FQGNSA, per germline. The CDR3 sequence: CASSEGQGRSYTF. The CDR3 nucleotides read TGTGCCAGCAGCGAAGGACAGGGAAGGAGCTACACCTTC.

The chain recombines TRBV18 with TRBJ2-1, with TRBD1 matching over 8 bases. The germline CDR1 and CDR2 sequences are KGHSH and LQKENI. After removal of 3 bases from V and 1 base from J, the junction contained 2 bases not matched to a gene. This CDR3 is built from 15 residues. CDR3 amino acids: CASSPYRGSYNEQFF. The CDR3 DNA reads TGTGCCAGCTCACCCTACAGGGGGTCCTACAATGAGCAGTTCTTC.

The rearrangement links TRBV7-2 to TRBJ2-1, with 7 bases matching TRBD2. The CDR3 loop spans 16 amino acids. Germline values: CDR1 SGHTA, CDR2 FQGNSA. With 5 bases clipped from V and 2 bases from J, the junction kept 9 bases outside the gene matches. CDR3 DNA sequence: TGTGCCAGCAGCCATTCCGTTGGACTAGCCTACAATGAGCAGTTCTTC. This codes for CASSHSVGLAYNEQFF.

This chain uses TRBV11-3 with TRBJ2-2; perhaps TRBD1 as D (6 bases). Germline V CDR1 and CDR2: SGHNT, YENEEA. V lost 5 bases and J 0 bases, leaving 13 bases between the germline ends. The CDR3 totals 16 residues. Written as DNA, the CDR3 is TGTGCCAGCAGCACAGGGTCCCCCGCGAACACCGGGGAGCTGTTTTTT. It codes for CASSTGSPANTGELFF.

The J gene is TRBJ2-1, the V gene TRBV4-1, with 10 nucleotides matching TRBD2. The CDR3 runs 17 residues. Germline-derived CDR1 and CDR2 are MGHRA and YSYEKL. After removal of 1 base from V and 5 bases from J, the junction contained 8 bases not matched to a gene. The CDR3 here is CASSQGTTSGDNNEQFF. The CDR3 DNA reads TGCGCCAGCAGCCAAGGAACTACTAGCGGGGACAACAATGAGCAGTTCTTC.

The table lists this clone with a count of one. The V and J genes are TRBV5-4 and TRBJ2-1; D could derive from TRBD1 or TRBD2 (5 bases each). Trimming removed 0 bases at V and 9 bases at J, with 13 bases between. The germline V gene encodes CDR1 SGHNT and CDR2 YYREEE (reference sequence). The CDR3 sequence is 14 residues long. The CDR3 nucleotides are TGTGCCAGCAGCTTGGGGGGCGCGAGGGTTGAGCAGTTCTTC. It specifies CASSLGGARVEQFF.

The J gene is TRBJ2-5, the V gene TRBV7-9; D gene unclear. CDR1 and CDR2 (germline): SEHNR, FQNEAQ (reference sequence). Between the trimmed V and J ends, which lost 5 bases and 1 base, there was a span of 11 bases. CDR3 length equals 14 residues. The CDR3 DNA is TGTGCCAGCAGCGCCGAGGAGTCCCAAGAGACCCAGTACTTC. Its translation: CASSAEESQETQYF.

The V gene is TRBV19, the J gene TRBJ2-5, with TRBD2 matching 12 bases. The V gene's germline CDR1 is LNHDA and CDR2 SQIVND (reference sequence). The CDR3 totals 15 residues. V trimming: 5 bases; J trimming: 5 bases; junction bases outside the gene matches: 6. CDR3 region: CASSVLAGGAETQYF. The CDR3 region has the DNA TGTGCCAGTAGTGTCCTAGCGGGAGGGGCTGAGACCCAGTACTTC.

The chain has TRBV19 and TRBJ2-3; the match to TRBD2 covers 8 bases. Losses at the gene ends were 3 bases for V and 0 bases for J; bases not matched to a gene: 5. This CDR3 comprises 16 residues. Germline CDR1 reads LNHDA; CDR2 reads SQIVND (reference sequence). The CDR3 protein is CASSIRAGASTDTQYF. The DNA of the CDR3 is TGTGCCAGTAGTATCCGAGCGGGAGCCAGCACAGATACGCAGTATTTT.

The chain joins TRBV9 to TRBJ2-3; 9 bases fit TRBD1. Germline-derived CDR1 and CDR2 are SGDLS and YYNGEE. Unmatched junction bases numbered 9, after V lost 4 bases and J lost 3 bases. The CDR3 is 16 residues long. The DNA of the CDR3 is TGTGCCAGCAGCCCAGGGGGACAGGGCACAACAGATACGCAGTATTTT. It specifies CASSPGGQGTTDTQYF.

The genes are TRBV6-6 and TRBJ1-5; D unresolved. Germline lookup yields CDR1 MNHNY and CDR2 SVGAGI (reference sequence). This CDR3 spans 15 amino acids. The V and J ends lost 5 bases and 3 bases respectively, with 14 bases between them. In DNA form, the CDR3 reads TGTGCCAGCAGTGCCAAGGGTCAAAACAATCAGCCCCAGCATTTT. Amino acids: CASSAKGQNNQPQHF.

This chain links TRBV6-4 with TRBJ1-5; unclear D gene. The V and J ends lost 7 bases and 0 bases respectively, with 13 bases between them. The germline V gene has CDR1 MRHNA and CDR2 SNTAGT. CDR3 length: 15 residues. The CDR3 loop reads CASIEQCYSNQPQHF. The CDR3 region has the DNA TGTGCCAGCATAGAACAGTGCTATAGCAATCAGCCCCAGCATTTT.

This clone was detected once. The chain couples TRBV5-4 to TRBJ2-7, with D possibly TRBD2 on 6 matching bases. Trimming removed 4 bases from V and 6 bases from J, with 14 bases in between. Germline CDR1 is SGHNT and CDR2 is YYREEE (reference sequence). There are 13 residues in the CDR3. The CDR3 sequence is CASSPSVGGEQYF. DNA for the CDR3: TGTGCCAGCAGCCCAAGCGTCGGGGGCGAGCAGTACTTC.

The CDR3 loop is CASSLGRQGRYNEQFF. Written as DNA, the CDR3 is TGTGCCAGCAGCTTAGGCCGACAGGGGAGGTACAATGAGCAGTTCTTC. This chain joins TRBV7-8 and TRBJ2-1; 8 nucleotides match TRBD1. Per the germline V gene, CDR1 is SGHVS and CDR2 is FQNEAQ. V gave up 1 base and J gave up 4 bases; unmatched junction bases: 6. There are 16 residues in the CDR3.

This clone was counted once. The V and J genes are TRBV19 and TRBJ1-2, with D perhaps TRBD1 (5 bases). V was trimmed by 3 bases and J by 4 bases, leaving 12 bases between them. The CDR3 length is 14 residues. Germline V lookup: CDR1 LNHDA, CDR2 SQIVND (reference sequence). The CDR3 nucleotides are TGTGCCAGTAGTATGGGAGGGGCAGGCTATGGCTACACCTTC. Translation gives CASSMGGAGYGYTF.

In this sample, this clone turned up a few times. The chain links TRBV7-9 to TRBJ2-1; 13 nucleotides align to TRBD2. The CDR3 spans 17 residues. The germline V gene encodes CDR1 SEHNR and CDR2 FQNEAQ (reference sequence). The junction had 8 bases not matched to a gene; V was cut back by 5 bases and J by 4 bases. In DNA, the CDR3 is TGTGCCAGCAGCCACGGACTAGCGGGGGTAACTTACAATGAGCAGTTCTTC. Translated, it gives CASSHGLAGVTYNEQFF.

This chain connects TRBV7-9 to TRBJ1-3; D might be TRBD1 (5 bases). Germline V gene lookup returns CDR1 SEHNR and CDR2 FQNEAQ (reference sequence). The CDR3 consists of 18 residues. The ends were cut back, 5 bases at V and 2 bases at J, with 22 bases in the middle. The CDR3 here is CASSGSGTEGNPGNTIYF. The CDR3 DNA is TGTGCCAGCAGCGGGAGTGGGACCGAAGGTAACCCTGGAAACACCATATATTTT.

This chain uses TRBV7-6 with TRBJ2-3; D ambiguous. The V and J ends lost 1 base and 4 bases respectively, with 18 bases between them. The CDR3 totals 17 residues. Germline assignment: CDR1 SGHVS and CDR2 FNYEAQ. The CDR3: CASSLDPLGSPPDTQYF. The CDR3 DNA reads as TGTGCCAGCAGCTTAGACCCCCTTGGTTCCCCTCCAGATACGCAGTATTTT.